This record concerns one T cell receptor (beta chain) sequence. V gave up 3 bases and J gave up 0 bases, with 12 bases separating them. The CDR3 covers 17 residues. Germline CDR1 and CDR2: MDHEN and SYDVKM. The sample belongs to a study of blood T cell repertoires in COVID-19. At the level of the study: There were acute and convalescent COVID-19 samples, and they came from the United States, Italy and Spain.

Libraries were prepared by immunoSEQ multiplex PCR; TCRdb keeps only in-frame clonotypes and omits some of them. Among hundreds of thousands of clones listed, roughly 90% were seen once. V gene TRBV28 combines with J gene TRBJ2-6; D not certain. This clonotype originated in an older woman with acute or convalescent COVID-19. The source material was peripheral blood. In nucleotides, the CDR3 is TGTGCCAGCAGTTTCAACGAACTCTCCTCTGGGGCCAACGTCCTGACTTTC. Protein: CASSFNELSSGANVLTF.